This T cell receptor beta chain was retrieved from a study of control samples from healthy donors and cancer patients. Libraries were prepared by immunoSEQ multiplex PCR; TCRdb keeps only in-frame clonotypes and omits some of them. The data contain some 100,000 clones, roughly 84% of them singletons. CDR3 length equals 17 residues. Unmatched junction bases numbered 8, after V lost 3 bases and J lost 0 bases. From germline, CDR1 is SGHTA and CDR2 FQGNSA. The rearrangement uses TRBV7-2 and TRBJ2-4; 7 bases agree with TRBD1. The sequence was collected from a woman aged 45 to 65 in good health. The sequenced material came from blood. The CDR3 is CASSFMTGLLAKNIQYF. CDR3 sequence (DNA): TGTGCCAGCAGCTTTATGACAGGGCTCCTAGCCAAAAACATTCAGTACTTC.